This T cell receptor (beta chain) was identified in a study of shared clonotypes between healthy human individuals. This clone appeared a single time. Terminally differentiated effector memory CD45RA+ cells were excluded from the naive CD8 cells, which were CD45RO-negative and positively selected for CCR7. The CDR3 consists of 14 residues. Germline V gene sequence: CDR1 SEHNR, CDR2 FQNEAQ (reference sequence). V was trimmed by 6 bases and J by 1 base, leaving 12 bases between them. Using immunoSEQ multiplex PCR, the repertoire was profiled, and TCRdb retains in-frame clones only, with some absent. Of about 2.1 million clones listed, approximately 94% are singletons.

This chain connects TRBV7-9 to TRBJ1-1; unclear D gene. The sample comprised naive CD8+ T cells from PBMCs. This receptor was obtained from a man between 18 and 35 years old in good health. Some clones in this sample may be carry-over from other donors' samples. The CDR3 DNA follows: TGTGCCAGCAGACCTCCCTACTCGAACACTGAAGCTTTCTTT. It specifies CASRPPYSNTEAFF.